This T cell receptor (beta chain) was sequenced for a study of blood T cell repertoires in COVID-19. About the research overall: Collection of acute and convalescent COVID-19 samples took place in the United States, Italy and Spain.

V was clipped by 6 bases and J by 1 base, with 15 bases between them. CDR1 and CDR2 from the germline V gene are ENHRY and SYGVKD. This CDR3 has 15 residues. In the source study's methods: Amplification of reference gene primers was used by the study to estimate nucleated cell counts. The repertoire was sequenced with immunoSEQ multiplex PCR; TCRdb's copy has only in-frame clones and lacks some. That table gives V, J and clone size, and the DNA gave D and trimming. The sample consists of roughly 340,000 clones, roughly 86% of them appearing once. This TCR was recovered from a woman in her seventies with COVID-19, enrolled during active disease. Material for sequencing was peripheral blood. The V call is TRBV10-3, the J call TRBJ1-1, with D possibly matching TRBD1 (6 bases). Here the CDR3 reads CAISGKQGANTEAFF. In DNA, the CDR3 is TGTGCCATCAGCGGAAAACAGGGCGCGAACACTGAAGCTTTCTTT.